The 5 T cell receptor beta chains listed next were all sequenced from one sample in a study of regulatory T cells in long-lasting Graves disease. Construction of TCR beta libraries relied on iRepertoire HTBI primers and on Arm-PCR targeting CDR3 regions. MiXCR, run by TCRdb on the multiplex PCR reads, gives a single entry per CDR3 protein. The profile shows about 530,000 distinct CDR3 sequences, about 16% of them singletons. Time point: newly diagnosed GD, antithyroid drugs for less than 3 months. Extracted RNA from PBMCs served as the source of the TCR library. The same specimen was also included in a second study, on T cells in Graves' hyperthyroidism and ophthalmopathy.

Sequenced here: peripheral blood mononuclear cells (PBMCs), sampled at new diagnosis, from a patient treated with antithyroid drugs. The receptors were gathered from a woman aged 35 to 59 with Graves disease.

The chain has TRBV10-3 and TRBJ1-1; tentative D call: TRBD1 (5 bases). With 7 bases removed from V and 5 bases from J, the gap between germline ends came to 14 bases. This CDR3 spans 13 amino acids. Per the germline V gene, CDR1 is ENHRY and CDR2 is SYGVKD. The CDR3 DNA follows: TGTGCCATCACTGGGGGGGTGGCGACTGAAGCTTTCTTT. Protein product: CAITGGVATEAFF.

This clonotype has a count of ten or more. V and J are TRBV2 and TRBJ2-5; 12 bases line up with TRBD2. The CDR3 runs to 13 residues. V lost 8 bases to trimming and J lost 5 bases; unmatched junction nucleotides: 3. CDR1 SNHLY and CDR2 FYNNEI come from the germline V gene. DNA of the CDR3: TGTGCCAGCGTTCTAGCGGGGGGGGAGACCCAGTACTTC. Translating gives CASVLAGGETQYF.

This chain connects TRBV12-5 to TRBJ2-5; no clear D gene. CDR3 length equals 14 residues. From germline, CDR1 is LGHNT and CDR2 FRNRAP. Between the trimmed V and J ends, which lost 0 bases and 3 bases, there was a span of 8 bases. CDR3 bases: TGTGCTAGTGGTTTGGTCGGACCCGAAGAGACCCAGTACTTC. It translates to CASGLVGPEETQYF.

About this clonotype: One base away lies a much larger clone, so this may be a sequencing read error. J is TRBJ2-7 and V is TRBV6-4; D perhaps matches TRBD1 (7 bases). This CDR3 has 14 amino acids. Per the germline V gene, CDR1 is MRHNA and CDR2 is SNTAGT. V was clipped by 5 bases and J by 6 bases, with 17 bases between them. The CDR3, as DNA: TGTGCCAGCAGTTACTGGCAGGGGGGCAGCGAGCAGTACTTC. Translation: CASSYWQGGSEQYF.

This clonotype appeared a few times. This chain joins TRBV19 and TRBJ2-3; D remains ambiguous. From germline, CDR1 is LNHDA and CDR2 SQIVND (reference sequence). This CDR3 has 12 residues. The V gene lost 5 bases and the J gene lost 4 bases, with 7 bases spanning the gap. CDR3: CASSFWADTQYF. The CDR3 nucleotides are TGTGCCAGTAGTTTCTGGGCAGATACGCAGTATTTT.